This record looks at one T cell receptor (beta chain) sequence and its context. What it binds is not known. Genomic DNA came from blood conventional CD4+ T cells gated CD25-low CD127-high. The source of the sample is a study of regulatory and conventional T cells in RAG deficiency. The method was immunoSEQ multiplex PCR; TCRdb's version includes in-frame clones alone and lacks a portion of them. The repertoire has roughly 45,000 clones, over 80% of them found once; the top ten carry 0.4% to 0.55%. V was trimmed by 2 bases and J by 3 bases, leaving 8 bases between them. There are 13 residues in the CDR3. CDR1 is SGHKS and CDR2 is YYEKEE in the germline V gene (reference sequence). Study-level findings and limits: In Omenn syndrome, Treg and Tconv repertoires overlapped >85%. Shannon entropy was markedly lower and Simpson indices higher in RAG-deficient patients than control T-cell subsets. Omenn syndrome and CID/AS patients had 95 to 100-fold fewer unique Treg TCR beta sequences, versus approximately 10-fold elsewhere.

This sample also belongs to another study, concerning regulatory T cells. That source reports: The primer mix had 52 TRBV and 13 TRBJ primers.

This clonotype was sampled from a human donor in good health. V is TRBV5-5 and J is TRBJ1-2; D is possibly TRBD1 (5 bases). The sample consisted of CD4+ effector T cells sorted from blood. The CDR3 DNA reads TGTGCCAGCAGCTTAAGGGGCGACTATGGCTACACCTTC. This gives the protein CASSLRGDYGYTF.